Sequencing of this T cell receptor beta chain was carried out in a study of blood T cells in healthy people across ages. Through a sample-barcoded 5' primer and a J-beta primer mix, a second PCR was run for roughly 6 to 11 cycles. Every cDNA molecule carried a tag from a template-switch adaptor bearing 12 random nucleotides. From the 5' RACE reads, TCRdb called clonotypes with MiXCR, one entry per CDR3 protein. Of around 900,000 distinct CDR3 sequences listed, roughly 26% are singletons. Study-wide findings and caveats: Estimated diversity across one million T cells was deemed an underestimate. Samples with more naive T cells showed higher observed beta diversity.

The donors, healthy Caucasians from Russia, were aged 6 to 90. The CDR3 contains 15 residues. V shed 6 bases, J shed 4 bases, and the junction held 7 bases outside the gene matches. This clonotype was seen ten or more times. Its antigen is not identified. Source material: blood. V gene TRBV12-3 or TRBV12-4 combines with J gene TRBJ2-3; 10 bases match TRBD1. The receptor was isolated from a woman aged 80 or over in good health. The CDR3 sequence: CASSYDRGRADTQYF. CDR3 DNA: TGTGCCAGCAGCTACGACAGGGGGCGCGCAGATACGCAGTATTTT.